Listed below are T cell receptor beta chains from one sample, sequenced in a study of blood T cell repertoires in COVID-19. The repertoire was sequenced with immunoSEQ multiplex PCR; TCRdb's copy has only in-frame clones and lacks some. This table has approximately 350,000 clones, 89% appearing once. Sequenced input: peripheral blood. Receptors were obtained from a man aged 40-55 years with acute or convalescent COVID-19. Each CDR3 is given with its conserved first and last residue. Each record gives: J gene, D gene, V gene, CDR3 protein. A D gene is named only where the DNA matches it firmly.

j_call: TRBJ2-1
d_call: .
v_call: TRBV27
cdr3_aa: CASSPNSGVSYNEQFF

j_call: TRBJ1-1
d_call: .
v_call: TRBV12-3/TRBV12-4
cdr3_aa: CASSLTENTEAFF

j_call: TRBJ2-5
d_call: TRBD2
v_call: TRBV19
cdr3_aa: CASRRTSGRAAETQYF

j_call: TRBJ2-2
d_call: TRBD2
v_call: TRBV5-5
cdr3_aa: CASSLAAGGGELFF

j_call: TRBJ2-1
d_call: .
v_call: TRBV7-9
cdr3_aa: CASSPSGTGPNEQFF

j_call: TRBJ2-7
d_call: TRBD2
v_call: TRBV2
cdr3_aa: CASRGLAGPYEQYF

j_call: TRBJ1-5
d_call: TRBD1
v_call: TRBV5-6
cdr3_aa: CASSQGQYGPQHF

j_call: TRBJ2-1
d_call: TRBD2
v_call: TRBV4-1
cdr3_aa: CASSQRAGGPNEQFF

j_call: TRBJ1-6
d_call: .
v_call: TRBV6-4
cdr3_aa: CASSESRDSPLHF

j_call: TRBJ2-1
d_call: .
v_call: TRBV3-1/TRBV3-2
cdr3_aa: CASSLGRGEQFF

j_call: TRBJ1-1
d_call: .
v_call: TRBV18
cdr3_aa: CASSLGHLNTEAFF

j_call: TRBJ1-1
d_call: .
v_call: TRBV18
cdr3_aa: CASSFDEGNTEAFF

j_call: TRBJ2-7
d_call: TRBD2
v_call: TRBV6-5
cdr3_aa: CASSYGLAGYEQYF

j_call: TRBJ2-1
d_call: TRBD1
v_call: TRBV6-6
cdr3_aa: CASSYSQGIEAFF

j_call: TRBJ2-2
d_call: .
v_call: TRBV11-2
cdr3_aa: CASSFDRYTGELFF

j_call: TRBJ2-7
d_call: .
v_call: TRBV6-2/TRBV6-3
cdr3_aa: CASSYGVRRGEQYF

j_call: TRBJ2-5
d_call: TRBD2
v_call: TRBV28
cdr3_aa: CASSWPGTSGAETQYF

j_call: TRBJ1-4
d_call: .
v_call: TRBV4-3
cdr3_aa: CASSHHTGTTNEKLFF

j_call: TRBJ1-6
d_call: TRBD1
v_call: TRBV4-1
cdr3_aa: CASSQGPGQLLTHNSPLHF

j_call: TRBJ1-2
d_call: .
v_call: TRBV28
cdr3_aa: CASLSGGYTF

j_call: TRBJ1-4
d_call: TRBD1
v_call: TRBV2
cdr3_aa: CASNRDRGATNEKLFF

j_call: TRBJ1-5
d_call: .
v_call: TRBV25-1
cdr3_aa: CASSEYGRGGRDQPQHF

j_call: TRBJ2-7
d_call: TRBD1
v_call: TRBV28
cdr3_aa: CASSSTGGRIYEQYF

j_call: TRBJ2-7
d_call: TRBD2
v_call: TRBV4-2
cdr3_aa: CASSLLAGALYEQYF

j_call: TRBJ2-1
d_call: .
v_call: TRBV24-1
cdr3_aa: CATSVGDEQFF

j_call: TRBJ2-1
d_call: .
v_call: TRBV7-8
cdr3_aa: CASGGVVDNEQFF

j_call: TRBJ1-3
d_call: .
v_call: TRBV27
cdr3_aa: CASSLNYRMRSSGNTIYF

j_call: TRBJ1-2
d_call: TRBD1
v_call: TRBV29-1
cdr3_aa: CSVLPTGGNYGYTF

j_call: TRBJ1-5
d_call: TRBD1
v_call: TRBV28
cdr3_aa: CASSFPGQILSNQPQHF

j_call: TRBJ1-1
d_call: TRBD1
v_call: TRBV6-1
cdr3_aa: CASSELGQGSEAFF

j_call: TRBJ1-5
d_call: TRBD1
v_call: TRBV28
cdr3_aa: CASRRQGARGNQPQHF

j_call: TRBJ2-7
d_call: .
v_call: TRBV19
cdr3_aa: CASSEVQGEAYEQYF

j_call: TRBJ2-5
d_call: TRBD1
v_call: TRBV7-3
cdr3_aa: CASSSPTGTGRETQYF

j_call: TRBJ1-4
d_call: .
v_call: TRBV10-3
cdr3_aa: CAISVGRQDEKLFF

j_call: TRBJ2-5
d_call: .
v_call: TRBV3-1/TRBV3-2
cdr3_aa: CASSQGHSQETQYF

j_call: TRBJ1-3
d_call: .
v_call: TRBV5-8
cdr3_aa: CASSLVPRGNTIYF

j_call: TRBJ1-3
d_call: TRBD1
v_call: TRBV10-3
cdr3_aa: CAIRTGGGGNTIYF

j_call: TRBJ2-7
d_call: .
v_call: TRBV11-2
cdr3_aa: CASGVTPGKYEQYF

j_call: TRBJ2-1
d_call: .
v_call: TRBV18
cdr3_aa: CASSTSDEQFF

j_call: TRBJ1-3
d_call: TRBD1
v_call: TRBV7-8
cdr3_aa: CASSFPGGRVAGNTIYF

j_call: TRBJ2-1
d_call: .
v_call: TRBV19
cdr3_aa: CASSIGSSPAYNEQFF

j_call: TRBJ1-3
d_call: .
v_call: TRBV29-1
cdr3_aa: CSAVGSHHSGNTIYF

j_call: TRBJ1-5
d_call: .
v_call: TRBV2
cdr3_aa: CASSEAGPPQHF